A selection of T cell receptor beta chains follows, all from one sample in a study of control samples from healthy donors and cancer patients. Repertoires were generated with immunoSEQ multiplex PCR, while TCRdb's copy carries only in-frame clones and drops some. Among approximately 160,000 clones, 80% to 95% were seen once, and the ten largest hold 0.55% to 0.7%. The specimen sequenced was blood. All receptors derive from a woman in her thirties in good health. The CDR3 runs from the conserved cysteine through the conserved F or W. Each record gives: V gene, clone size, D gene, J gene, CDR3 DNA, CDR3 protein. D genes are given only for firm matches. Clone size is given for some rows only: seen once, a few or many times, or a class if the clone is expanded.

TRBV2	.	.	TRBJ1-3	TGTGCCAGCAGTGAGATGAAGGACTCTGGAAACACCATATATTTT	CASSEMKDSGNTIYF
TRBV2	.	.	TRBJ2-3	TGTGCCAGCAGTGAAGGGAGCGGAGTGGGCACAGATACGCAGTATTTT	CASSEGSGVGTDTQYF
TRBV28	.	TRBD2	TRBJ2-3	TGTGCCAGCAGTCGAGGGGCGTTAGCGGGAAGCACAGATACGCAGTATTTT	CASSRGALAGSTDTQYF
TRBV29-1	.	.	TRBJ2-3	TGCAGCGTTGATAGGGGGACGGGTACGCAGTATTTT	CSVDRGTGTQYF
TRBV28	once	.	TRBJ1-3	TGTGCCTCCGCGGATTACTCTGGAAACACCATATATTTT	CASADYSGNTIYF
TRBV3-1/TRBV3-2	.	.	TRBJ2-7	TGTGCCAGCAGCCAAGATCTTCTACTAGCTGGTACCTTAGAGCAGTACTTC	CASSQDLLLAGTLEQYF
TRBV18	.	TRBD2	TRBJ2-7	TGTGCCAGCTCACCCCCCCAAAGGCCTAGCGGGCGTTCCTCGACTTACGAGCAGTACTTC	CASSPPQRPSGRSSTYEQYF
TRBV4-2	.	.	TRBJ1-1	TGTGCCAGCAGCCAAGATCCGGGGGAGGGAGGGACTGAAGCTTTCTTT	CASSQDPGEGGTEAFF
TRBV6-5	.	.	TRBJ2-3	TGTGCCAGCAGGACAGGAGATACGCAGTATTTT	CASRTGDTQYF
TRBV27	.	.	TRBJ2-7	TGTGCCAGCAGTTACGGACCGACCTACGAGCAGTACTTC	CASSYGPTYEQYF
TRBV5-5	.	.	TRBJ2-7	TGTGCCAGCAGCATGAGGCTCTACGAGCAGTACTTC	CASSMRLYEQYF
TRBV20-1	.	.	TRBJ2-1	TGCAGTGCTAGGGACACCTGGGGGCAGTTCTTC	CSARDTWGQFF
TRBV28	.	.	TRBJ2-3	TGTGCCAGCAGTGAGGGGGGACCAGCCACAGATACGCAGTATTTT	CASSEGGPATDTQYF
TRBV27	.	.	TRBJ2-7	TGTGCCAGCCGTCCCGACGTAGCCTACGAGCAGTACTTC	CASRPDVAYEQYF
TRBV5-1	.	.	TRBJ1-6	TGCGCCAGCAGCTTGGCCTTGGCACAGAGGGGCTCACCCCTCCACTTT	CASSLALAQRGSPLHF
TRBV5-1	.	.	TRBJ2-7	TGCGCCAGCAGCCCCTTTGGACAGTCCGGATACTACGAGCAGTACTTC	CASSPFGQSGYYEQYF
TRBV27	.	TRBD1	TRBJ2-7	TGTGCCAGCGGGGCTCCCGGACAGGGCATCCTCTACGAGCAGTACTTC	CASGAPGQGILYEQYF
TRBV2	.	.	TRBJ2-3	TGTGCCAGCACCGCGGGCATCGCTAGCACAGATACGCAGTATTTT	CASTAGIASTDTQYF
TRBV25-1	.	.	TRBJ2-3	TGTGCCAGCAGTGAAGGGGAGAAGGTCACCTTCACAGATACGCAGTATTTT	CASSEGEKVTFTDTQYF
TRBV29-1	.	.	TRBJ1-5	TGCAGCGTTAGTGGGATGGGAGTCAATCAGCCCCAGCATTTT	CSVSGMGVNQPQHF
TRBV2	.	TRBD1	TRBJ2-5	TGTGCCAGCAGTGGGGACAGCCACTTGTACCAAGAGACCCAGTACTTC	CASSGDSHLYQETQYF
TRBV27	.	.	TRBJ2-7	TGTGCCAGCAGCCCCGGGGGAATGTACTACGAGCAGTACTTC	CASSPGGMYYEQYF
TRBV24-1	.	TRBD1	TRBJ2-5	TGTGCCACCAGTGATCGTCAGGGGGCGGGGGAGACCCAGTACTTC	CATSDRQGAGETQYF
TRBV24-1	.	.	TRBJ1-5	TGTGCCACCAGTGCACCTTATAGCAATCAGCCCCAGCATTTT	CATSAPYSNQPQHF
TRBV15	once	.	TRBJ1-1	TGTGCCACGGGGCCGGGGACTTACACTGAAGCTTTCTTT	CATGPGTYTEAFF
TRBV6-5	.	.	TRBJ2-3	TGTGCCAGCAGTTTATCCCTTTACTCTAGCACAGATACGCAGTATTTT	CASSLSLYSSTDTQYF
TRBV6-4	once	.	TRBJ2-3	TGTGCCAGCAGTGACTCCGTGGGGTCTAGCACAGATACGCAGTATTTT	CASSDSVGSSTDTQYF
TRBV5-5	.	.	TRBJ1-3	TGTGCCAGCAGCATGGTAGGTGAAGGAAACACCATATATTTT	CASSMVGEGNTIYF